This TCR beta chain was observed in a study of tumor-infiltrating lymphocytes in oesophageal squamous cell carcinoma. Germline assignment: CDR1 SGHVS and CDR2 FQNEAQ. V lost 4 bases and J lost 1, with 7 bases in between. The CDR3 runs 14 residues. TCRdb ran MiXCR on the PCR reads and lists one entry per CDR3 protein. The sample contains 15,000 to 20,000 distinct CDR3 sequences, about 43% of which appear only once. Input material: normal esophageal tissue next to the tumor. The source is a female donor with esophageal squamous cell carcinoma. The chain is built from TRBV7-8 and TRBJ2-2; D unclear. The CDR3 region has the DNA TGTGCCAGCAGCTCGTACTTGAACACCGGGGAGCTGTTTTTT. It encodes CASSSYLNTGELFF. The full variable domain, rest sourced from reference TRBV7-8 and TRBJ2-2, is GAGVSQSPRYKVAKRGQDVALRCDPISGHVSLFWYQQALGQGPEFLTYFQNEAQLDKSGLPSDRFFAERPEGSVSTLKIQRTQQEDSAVYLCASSSYLNTGELFFGEGSRLTVL.